A single sample is the source of the 20 T cell receptor beta chains below, sequenced in a study of shared clonotypes between healthy human individuals. Profiling relied on immunoSEQ multiplex PCR, and the TCRdb table lists in-frame clones only, not all of them. The data hold about 2.2 million clones, with 93% observed a single time. Terminally differentiated effector memory CD45RA+ cells were excluded from the naive CD8 cells, which were CD45RO-negative and positively selected for CCR7. Sequencing was carried out using naive CD8+ T cells from PBMCs. The receptor source for this set is a man younger than 35 in good health. Some clones in this sample may be carry-over from other donors' samples.

The rearrangement joins TRBV28 to TRBJ1-1; maybe TRBD1 (5 bases). The CDR3 totals 16 residues. The V gene lost 5 bases and the J gene lost 0 bases, with 16 bases spanning the gap. Germline CDR1 reads MDHEN; CDR2 reads SYDVKM. The CDR3 sequence is CASSPPRAGMNTEAFF. The CDR3 region has the DNA TGTGCCAGCAGTCCCCCGAGGGCAGGGATGAACACTGAAGCTTTCTTT.

For this clone: Distinct nucleotide sequences in the sample also encode this CDR3. The chain has TRBV28 and TRBJ2-1; unclear D gene. CDR1 and CDR2 from the germline V gene are MDHEN and SYDVKM. This CDR3 region has 14 residues. V gave up 3 bases and J gave up 3 bases, with 9 bases separating them. In DNA, the CDR3 is TGTGCCAGCAGTTTTTCCGACGGCTACAATGAGCAGTTCTTC. Its translation is CASSFSDGYNEQFF.

This clone was recorded once. Other DNA variants within this sample encode the same CDR3. The rearrangement uses TRBV6-5 and TRBJ2-7; D gene unclear. The germline V and J ends were trimmed by 0 bases and 1 base, with 7 bases remaining between them. Germline CDR1 reads MNHEY; CDR2 reads SVGAGI. This CDR3 has 14 residues. CDR3 residues: CASSYSRSSYEQYF. As DNA, the CDR3 is TGTGCCAGCAGTTACTCGCGAAGTTCCTACGAGCAGTACTTC.

The chain is built from TRBV4-1 and TRBJ2-2, with 7 nucleotides matching TRBD1. The CDR3 covers 15 residues. V gave up 2 bases and J gave up 2 bases; unmatched junction bases: 2. Germline CDR1 reads MGHRA; CDR2 reads YSYEKL. The CDR3 loop reads CASSQRDSNTGELFF. Written as DNA, the CDR3 is TGCGCCAGCAGCCAACGGGACAGCAACACCGGGGAGCTGTTTTTT.

The chain is built from TRBV28 and TRBJ2-1; tentatively, D is TRBD2 (6 bases). The V gene lost 5 bases and the J gene lost 7 bases, with 18 bases spanning the gap. The CDR3 contains 15 residues. Per the germline V gene, CDR1 is MDHEN and CDR2 is SYDVKM. The CDR3 coding sequence is TGTGCCAGCAGTCCATTGGGGGGATGGGGAAATGAGCAGTTCTTC. This translates into CASSPLGGWGNEQFF.

The J gene is TRBJ2-6, the V gene TRBV19; 9 positions match TRBD2. J gave up 1 base and V 1 base, and 2 bases lay outside the gene matches. CDR3 length: 17 residues. CDR1 is LNHDA, CDR2 SQIVND, per germline (reference sequence). The CDR3 DNA sequence: TGTGCCAGTAGTATAGTAGCGGGAGTATCTGGGGCCAACGTCCTGACTTTC. Translation gives CASSIVAGVSGANVLTF.

The chain has TRBV7-8 and TRBJ2-1; 11 bases agree with TRBD1. Trimming at V came to 3 bases and at J to 7 bases, leaving 8 bases not matched to a gene. Germline values: CDR1 SGHVS, CDR2 FQNEAQ. This CDR3 region has 16 residues. The CDR3 DNA reads TGTGCCAGCAGCTTGCACGGACAGGGGGCTGAAAATGAGCAGTTCTTC. Its translation is CASSLHGQGAENEQFF. The full variable domain, rest sourced from reference TRBV7-8 and TRBJ2-1, is GAGVSQSPRYKVAKRGQDVALRCDPISGHVSLFWYQQALGQGPEFLTYFQNEAQLDKSGLPSDRFFAERPEGSVSTLKIQRTQQEDSAVYLCASSLHGQGAENEQFFGPGTRLTVL.

This sequence joins TRBV18 and TRBJ1-1, with 8 bases aligning to TRBD1. CDR1 and CDR2 (germline): KGHSH, LQKENI. V was clipped by 3 bases and J by 0 bases; unmatched bases: 9. CDR3 length: 17 amino acids. The chain's CDR3 is CASSPTYRDRMNTEAFF. DNA of the CDR3: TGTGCCAGCTCACCTACTTACCGGGACAGGATGAACACTGAAGCTTTCTTT.

The V gene is TRBV4-1, the J gene TRBJ1-1; unclear D gene. This CDR3 has 17 amino acids. The ends were cut back, 1 base at V and 2 bases at J, with 17 bases in the middle. CDR1 MGHRA and CDR2 YSYEKL come from the germline V gene. In nucleotides, the CDR3 is TGCGCCAGCAGCCAAGTGGGAAATGGGTGGGATAACACTGAAGCTTTCTTT. This translates into CASSQVGNGWDNTEAFF.

The J gene is TRBJ1-1, the V gene TRBV27; D gene uncertain. V was shortened by 6 bases and J by 0 bases, with 14 bases between the two germline ends. The CDR3 has 15 amino acids. Germline V gene data show CDR1 as MNHEY and CDR2 as SMNVEV (reference sequence). The CDR3 is CASRETSNMNTEAFF. As DNA, the CDR3 is TGTGCCAGCAGGGAGACAAGTAATATGAACACTGAAGCTTTCTTT.

This clone was counted between two and nine times. This rearrangement joins TRBV10-3 to TRBJ1-1; TRBD1 might be the D (5 bases). CDR3 size: 14 residues. CDR1 is ENHRY, CDR2 SYGVKD, per germline. V was shortened by 5 bases and J by 4 bases, with 14 bases between the two germline ends. Here the CDR3 DNA reads TGTGCCATCAGTCAAGGGGACCTGGGCACTGAAGCTTTCTTT. As protein: CAISQGDLGTEAFF.

This clone has just one count. The rearrangement links TRBV27 to TRBJ2-1, with 7 bases that match TRBD2. J gave up 4 bases and V 6 bases, and 12 bases lay outside the gene matches. There are 16 residues in the CDR3. The germline V gene has CDR1 MNHEY and CDR2 SMNVEV (reference sequence). This chain's CDR3 is CASRATGASGYNEQFF. The CDR3 DNA reads TGTGCCAGCAGGGCCACTGGGGCTAGCGGATACAATGAGCAGTTCTTC.

The chain has TRBV28 and TRBJ2-1; D is perhaps TRBD1 (5 bases). The CDR3 covers 11 residues. The germline V and J ends were trimmed by 6 bases and 9 bases, with 9 bases remaining between them. The germline V gene has CDR1 MDHEN and CDR2 SYDVKM. This CDR3 is CASRSRGEQFF. The DNA of the CDR3 is TGTGCCAGCAGGTCTAGGGGTGAGCAGTTCTTC.

The rearrangement links TRBV11-2 to TRBJ2-7; possibly TRBD2 for D (5 bases). The CDR3 has 14 residues. Trimming cost V 1 base and J 5 bases, with 12 bases left between them. Germline V gene sequence: CDR1 SGHAT, CDR2 FQNNGV. CDR3 region: CASSLGGINHEQYF. CDR3 bases: TGTGCCAGCAGCTTAGGAGGGATAAACCACGAGCAGTACTTC.

The chain carries TRBV10-3 and TRBJ1-5, with D unclear. In germline, CDR1 is ENHRY, CDR2 SYGVKD. The CDR3 extends over 14 amino acids. The V end was cut by 2 bases, the J end by 2 bases, with 7 bases between. The DNA of the CDR3 is TGTGCCATCAGTGAGGTTCCCGGCAATCAGCCCCAGCATTTT. Translating gives CAISEVPGNQPQHF.

This clone was counted a single time. This sequence joins TRBV2 and TRBJ2-6; the match to TRBD1 covers 7 bases. This CDR3 comprises 18 residues. Germline V CDR1 and CDR2: SNHLY, FYNNEI. V lost 6 bases and J lost 3; bases outside the gene matches: 14. The CDR3 loop reads CASRGDPTGTNGANVLTF. The CDR3 nucleotides read TGTGCCAGCAGAGGCGATCCGACAGGGACAAATGGGGCCAACGTCCTGACTTTC.

The rearrangement uses TRBV10-3 and TRBJ2-7; possibly TRBD2 for D (6 bases). This CDR3 has 15 residues. The V end lost 8 bases, the J end lost 0 bases, and 17 bases lay between the germline ends. Per germline, CDR1 ENHRY and CDR2 SYGVKD. CDR3 DNA: TGTGCCATCGCCGAGGGCGGGGCCCCCTCCTACGAGCAGTACTTC. This sequence encodes CAIAEGGAPSYEQYF.

The chain carries TRBV9 and TRBJ2-1, with 10 positions matching TRBD2. The CDR3 runs 15 residues. Trimming at V came to 4 bases and at J to 6 bases, leaving 7 bases not matched to a gene. Germline-derived CDR1 and CDR2 are SGDLS and YYNGEE. For the CDR3, the DNA is TGTGCCAGCAGCTCTAGCGGGGGAGGAGGCAATGAGCAGTTCTTC. Amino acid sequence: CASSSSGGGGNEQFF. Based on the CDR3 plus reference TRBV9 and TRBJ2-1, the full variable domain is DSGVTQTPKHLITATGQRVTLRCSPRSGDLSVYWYQQSLDQGLQFLIQYYNGEERAKGNILERFSAQQFPDLHSELNLSSLELGDSALYFCASSSSGGGGNEQFFGPGTRLTVL.

The chain combines TRBV27 with TRBJ2-3; D unclear. CDR1 is MNHEY, CDR2 SMNVEV, per germline (reference sequence). V was cut by 6 bases and J by 3 bases, with 16 bases left in between. The CDR3 sequence is 15 residues long. CDR3 protein: CASRAFAGLTDTQYF. The DNA of the CDR3 is TGTGCCAGCAGAGCCTTCGCAGGTCTGACAGATACGCAGTATTTT.

The chain links TRBV28 to TRBJ1-2; D unclear. This CDR3 contains 13 residues. With 2 bases removed from V and 4 bases from J, the gap between germline ends came to 8 bases. Germline assignment: CDR1 MDHEN and CDR2 SYDVKM. CDR3 coding DNA: TGTGCCAGCAGTTTAAGCCCCACCTATGGCTACACCTTC. Translation gives CASSLSPTYGYTF.